The clone carrying this T cell receptor beta chain appeared once. This entry belongs to a study of T cells in Graves' hyperthyroidism and ophthalmopathy. This CDR3 is 16 amino acids long. V dropped 4 bases and J dropped 7; count of bases not matched to a gene: 12. The germline CDR1 and CDR2 sequences are SGHVS and FQNEAQ. Amplification targeted TCR beta CDR3 regions from RNA transcripts. First-round RT-PCR of the TCR CDR3 relied on the HTBI primer set. MiXCR, run by TCRdb on the multiplex PCR reads, gives a single entry per CDR3 protein. The data contain a few hundred thousand distinct CDR3 sequences, approximately 14% of them seen just once; the ten biggest clones take up over 15%. A lack of ophthalmopathy progression within 18 months defined stable Graves' hyperthyroidism. Clinical symptoms, serum thyroxine and TRAb, thyroid ultrasound and orbital computed tomography together formed the diagnostic basis. PBMCs stemmed from 10 ml fresh peripheral blood.

The chain has TRBV7-8 and TRBJ2-2; 7 bases fit TRBD2. This TCR derives from a woman under 30 with Graves' hyperthyroidism. Sequencing was performed on blood. Here the CDR3 DNA reads TGTGCCAGCAGCTCCACTCGGGCTAGCGGAGTCGGGGAGCTGTTTTTT. It codes for CASSSTRASGVGELFF.